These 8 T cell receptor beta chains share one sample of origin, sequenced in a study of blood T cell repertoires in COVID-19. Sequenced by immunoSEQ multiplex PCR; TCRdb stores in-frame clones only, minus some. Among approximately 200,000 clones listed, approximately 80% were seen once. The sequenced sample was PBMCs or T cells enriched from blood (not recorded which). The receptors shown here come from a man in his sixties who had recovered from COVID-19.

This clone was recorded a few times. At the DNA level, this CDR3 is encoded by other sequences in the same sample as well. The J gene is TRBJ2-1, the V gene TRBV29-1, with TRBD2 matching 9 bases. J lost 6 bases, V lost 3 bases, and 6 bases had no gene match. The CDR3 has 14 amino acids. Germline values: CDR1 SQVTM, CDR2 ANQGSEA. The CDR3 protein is CSVDRAGGPNEQFF. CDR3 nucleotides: TGCAGCGTTGATCGGGCGGGGGGGCCCAATGAGCAGTTCTTC.

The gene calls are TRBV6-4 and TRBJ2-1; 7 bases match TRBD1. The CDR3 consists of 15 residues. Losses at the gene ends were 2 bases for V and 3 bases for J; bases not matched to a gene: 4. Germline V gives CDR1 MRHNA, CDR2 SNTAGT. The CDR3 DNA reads TGTGCCAGCAGTGACACCGACAGGGACTACAATGAGCAGTTCTTC. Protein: CASSDTDRDYNEQFF.

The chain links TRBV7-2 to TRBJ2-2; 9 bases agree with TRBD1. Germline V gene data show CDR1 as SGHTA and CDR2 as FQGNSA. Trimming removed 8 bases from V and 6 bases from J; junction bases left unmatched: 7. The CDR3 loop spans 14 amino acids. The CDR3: CASCIGTGSGELFF. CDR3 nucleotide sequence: TGTGCCAGCTGCATAGGGACAGGGTCCGGGGAGCTGTTTTTT.

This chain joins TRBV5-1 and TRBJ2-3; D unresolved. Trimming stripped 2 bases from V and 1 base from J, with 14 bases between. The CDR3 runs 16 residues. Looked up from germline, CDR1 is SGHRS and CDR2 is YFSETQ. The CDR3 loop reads CASSFSPLAGTDTQYF. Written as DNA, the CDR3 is TGCGCCAGCAGCTTCTCGCCCCTGGCGGGCACAGATACGCAGTATTTT.

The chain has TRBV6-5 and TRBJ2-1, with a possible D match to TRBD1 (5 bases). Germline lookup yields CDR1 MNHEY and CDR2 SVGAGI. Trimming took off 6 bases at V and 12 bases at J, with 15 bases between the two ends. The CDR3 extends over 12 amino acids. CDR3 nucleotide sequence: TGTGCCAGCAGCCCCGACCTACAGGCGCAGTTCTTC. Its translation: CASSPDLQAQFF.

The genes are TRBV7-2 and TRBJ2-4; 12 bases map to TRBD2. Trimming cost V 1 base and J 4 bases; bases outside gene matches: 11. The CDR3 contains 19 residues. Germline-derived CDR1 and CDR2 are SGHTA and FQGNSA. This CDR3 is CASSLEPSGGAGVKNIQYF. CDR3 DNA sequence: TGTGCCAGCAGCTTAGAACCTAGCGGGGGGGCCGGTGTGAAAAACATTCAGTACTTC.

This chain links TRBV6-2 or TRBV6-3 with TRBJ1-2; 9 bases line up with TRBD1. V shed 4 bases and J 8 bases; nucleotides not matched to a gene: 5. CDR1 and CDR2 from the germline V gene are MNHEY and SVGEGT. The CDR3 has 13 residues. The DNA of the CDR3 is TGTGCCAGCAGTTTTCGGACAGGGGCCGGCTACACCTTC. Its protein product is CASSFRTGAGYTF.

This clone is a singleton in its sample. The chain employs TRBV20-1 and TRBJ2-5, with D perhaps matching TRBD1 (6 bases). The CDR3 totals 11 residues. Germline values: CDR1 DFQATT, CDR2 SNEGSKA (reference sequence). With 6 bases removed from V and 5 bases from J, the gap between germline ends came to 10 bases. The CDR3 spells CSAARGETQYF. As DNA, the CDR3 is TGCAGTGCCGCAAGGGGGGAGACCCAGTACTTC.